The clone carrying this T cell receptor (beta chain) was recorded a few times. Antigen specificity is unknown. Assay used: immunoSEQ multiplex PCR; TCRdb lists only in-frame clones, some missing. The sample contains approximately 15,000 clones, less than 55% of which appear only once. The authors kept the mixed lymphocyte reaction cells in coculture at 37°C for 5 to 6 days. The data are from a study of siplizumab effects on memory and regulatory T cells. The wider study: In pairs, mixed lymphocyte reactions were done either with siplizumab at around 1 ug/mL or without any drug present. General study points: Just a small share of alloreactive clones was traced back to unstimulated subsets. It seemed that naive T cells were more diverse than memory cells and were major contributors to the alloresponse. Siplizumab significantly lowered the alloreactive sequences that could be traced to unstimulated CD4+ memory cells.

CDR1 is SNHLY, CDR2 FYNNEI, per germline. This CDR3 has 17 residues. Trimming shortened V by 6 bases and J by 0 bases, and 15 bases separated the two germline ends. The origin of this receptor is a human donor in good health; the cells came from an allogeneic mixed lymphocyte reaction. Some clones in this sample may be carry-over from other donors' samples. The genes are TRBV2 and TRBJ1-6; D remains ambiguous. The material sequenced was CFSE-low (dividing) CD4+ T cells sorted from an allogeneic mixed lymphocyte reaction. DNA for the CDR3: TGTGCCAGCAGCCCGTTCATGAGAAGCTCCTATAATTCACCCCTCCACTTT. It is translated as CASSPFMRSSYNSPLHF.